The 27 T cell receptor beta chains in this list originate from one sample, sequenced in a study of beta chain features in type 1 diabetes. Reverse transcribing all isolated RNA meant expressed TCRB transcripts were sequenced. Libraries were prepared by immunoSEQ multiplex PCR; TCRdb keeps only in-frame clonotypes and omits some of them. The table shows hundreds of thousands of clones, with around 13% occurring only once. Sequenced material: naive CD4+ T cells from blood. All receptors derive from a man in his late teens or twenties in good health.

The chain uses TRBV6-1 and TRBJ2-7; D is undetermined. The CDR3 spans 12 residues. Germline CDR1 reads MNHNS; CDR2 reads SASEGT. Trimming shortened V by 4 bases and J by 5 bases, and 9 bases separated the two germline ends. Here the CDR3 DNA reads TGTGCCAGCAGTGTATCGAGGCACGAGCAGTACTTC. Translated, it gives CASSVSRHEQYF.

The chain employs TRBV7-3 and TRBJ2-3, with a possible D match to TRBD2 (5 bases). Germline V lookup: CDR1 SGHTA, CDR2 FQGTGA. This CDR3 is 15 amino acids long. V lost 3 bases, J lost 3 bases, and 13 bases lay in between. The CDR3 loop reads CASSFEGLRTDTQYF. The CDR3 DNA follows: TGTGCCAGCAGCTTTGAGGGTTTGCGGACAGATACGCAGTATTTT.

The chain recombines TRBV5-1 with TRBJ2-2, with 12 bases aligning to TRBD1. The CDR3 length is 17 residues. Germline V gene data show CDR1 as SGHRS and CDR2 as YFSETQ. The V and J ends lost 2 bases and 4 bases, in that order; junction bases with no gene match: 6. Here the CDR3 DNA reads TGCGCCAGCAGCTTAGGGACAGGGGGCAGGAGCACCGGGGAGCTGTTTTTT. Translating it yields CASSLGTGGRSTGELFF.

The genes are TRBV29-1 and TRBJ1-1; weak D call: TRBD1 (6 bases). Trimming cost V 6 bases and J 0 bases, with 8 bases left between them. This CDR3 contains 12 residues. Germline CDR1 is SQVTM and CDR2 is ANQGSEA. The CDR3 protein is CSVHRVNTEAFF. The CDR3 DNA sequence: TGCAGCGTGCACAGGGTGAACACTGAAGCTTTCTTT.

This clone was seen more than once but under ten times. Other DNA variants within this sample encode the same CDR3. The rearrangement joins TRBV7-2 to TRBJ1-2; 9 bases are shared with TRBD1. The CDR3 runs 13 residues. V shed 3 bases and J 4 bases; nucleotides not matched to a gene: 0. Germline V gene sequence: CDR1 SGHTA, CDR2 FQGNSA. This chain's CDR3 is CASSLGQGYGYTF. The CDR3 nucleotides are TGTGCCAGCAGCTTGGGACAGGGCTATGGCTACACCTTC.

This clone was seen only a few times. The chain has TRBV4-1 and TRBJ1-6, with 8 positions matching TRBD1. The germline CDR1 and CDR2 sequences are MGHRA and YSYEKL. V gave up 3 bases and J gave up 7 bases; unmatched junction bases: 8. This CDR3 has 16 residues. The CDR3 here is CASSQGRTGLNSPLHF. As DNA, the CDR3 is TGCGCCAGCAGCCAGGGTCGGACAGGGTTGAATTCACCCCTCCACTTT.

This clone occurred a few times. The chain has TRBV2 and TRBJ2-7, with 11 bases that match TRBD1. The CDR3 runs 15 residues. Trimming cost V 5 bases and J 6 bases; bases outside gene matches: 9. CDR1 and CDR2 from the germline V gene are SNHLY and FYNNEI. DNA for the CDR3: TGTGCCAGCAGTAACCTCCGGGACAGGGGGGCCGAGCAGTACTTC. It yields the protein CASSNLRDRGAEQYF.

The rearrangement links TRBV6-1 to TRBJ1-4; TRBD1 is a possible D gene (6 bases). Germline V gives CDR1 MNHNS, CDR2 SASEGT. V lost 5 bases to trimming and J lost 8 bases, with 12 bases between them. This CDR3 spans 13 amino acids. The CDR3 reads CASSRSGEEKLFF. Here the CDR3 DNA reads TGTGCCAGCAGTAGATCAGGGGAGGAAAAACTGTTTTTT.

This clone was picked up a small number of times. This rearrangement joins TRBV19 to TRBJ2-3, with TRBD2 matching 12 bases. Losses at the gene ends were 4 bases for V and 2 bases for J; bases not matched to a gene: 10. Germline CDR1 and CDR2: LNHDA and SQIVND (reference sequence). The CDR3 loop spans 18 amino acids. The CDR3 DNA sequence: TGTGCCAGTAGTAGGCGGCTAGCGGGGGGGCTCGTCACAGATACGCAGTATTTT. Translated: CASSRRLAGGLVTDTQYF.

This clone was counted between two and nine times. The gene calls are TRBV30 and TRBJ2-1; D is possibly TRBD1 (7 bases). Germline V gene data show CDR1 as GTSNPN and CDR2 as SVGIG (reference sequence). The CDR3 is 14 amino acids. V gave up 3 bases and J gave up 7 bases, with 16 bases separating them. CDR3 sequence (DNA): TGTGCCTGGAGGTCCAGGGGGGTCGGAAATGAGCAGTTCTTC. This gives the protein CAWRSRGVGNEQFF.

The V and J genes are TRBV10-3 and TRBJ1-2; D unclear. CDR1 is ENHRY, CDR2 SYGVKD, per germline. This CDR3 has 12 amino acids. V lost 6 bases to trimming and J lost 10 bases, with 15 bases between them. The CDR3 DNA is TGTGCCATCAGAAGCTCCGAGGAATCCTACACCTTC. Encoded protein: CAIRSSEESYTF.

As to this clone: Distinct nucleotide sequences in the sample also encode this CDR3. This chain uses TRBV5-6 with TRBJ1-2, with D uncertain. V lost 4 bases to trimming and J lost 5 bases, with 9 bases between them. CDR1 SGHDT and CDR2 YYEEEE come from the germline V gene. The CDR3 extends over 12 amino acids. CDR3 sequence: CASSPGSYGYTF. The CDR3 DNA reads as TGTGCCAGCAGCCCGGGTTCTTATGGCTACACCTTC.

The CDR3 loop reads CASSPLGQVYEQYF. CDR3 bases: TGTGCCAGCAGCCCGCTTGGCCAGGTCTACGAGCAGTACTTC. The gene calls are TRBV4-2 and TRBJ2-7; D gene unclear. Trimming took off 4 bases at V and 3 bases at J, with 13 bases between the two ends. CDR3 length: 14 residues. From germline, CDR1 is LGHNA and CDR2 YNFKEQ.

The chain couples TRBV9 to TRBJ2-4; 8 nucleotides agree with TRBD2. With 0 bases clipped from V and 0 bases from J, the junction kept 17 bases outside the gene matches. This CDR3 comprises 21 residues. Germline V gives CDR1 SGDLS, CDR2 YYNGEE. The DNA of the CDR3 is TGTGCCAGCAGCGTAGAGGAAAGGGTGTCCAGCGGGGGCGAAGCCAAAAACATTCAGTACTTC. It translates to CASSVEERVSSGGEAKNIQYF.

The rearrangement links TRBV7-9 to TRBJ1-2, with 7 bases aligning to TRBD1. V was clipped by 1 base and J by 3 bases; unmatched bases: 5. Per germline, CDR1 SEHNR and CDR2 FQNEAQ (reference sequence). CDR3 size: 15 residues. The CDR3 spells CASSLGDRVYYGYTF. The CDR3, as DNA: TGTGCCAGCAGCTTAGGAGACAGGGTATACTATGGCTACACCTTC.

V gene TRBV5-4 combines with J gene TRBJ2-5; a weak D match, TRBD2 (6 bases). V was trimmed by 4 bases and J by 3 bases, leaving 13 bases between them. The length of the CDR3 is 14 residues. Germline CDR1 and CDR2: SGHNT and YYREEE (reference sequence). The CDR3 DNA follows: TGTGCCAGCAGCCCAGGACTATCCAAAGAGACCCAGTACTTC. The encoded protein is CASSPGLSKETQYF.

This clone has a handful of counts. The rearrangement joins TRBV6-1 to TRBJ1-5; D is uncertain. Trimming stripped 4 bases from V and 0 bases from J, with 25 bases between. The CDR3 extends over 20 amino acids. CDR1 is MNHNS, CDR2 SASEGT, per germline. CDR3 coding DNA: TGTGCCAGCAGTGCCCCGGGAGTTCGCCTTCTTGCGGTTAGCAATCAGCCCCAGCATTTT. It is translated as CASSAPGVRLLAVSNQPQHF.

This clone has at least ten counts. V and J are TRBV29-1 and TRBJ2-7; 7 positions match TRBD1. Germline V lookup: CDR1 SQVTM, CDR2 ANQGSEA. Unmatched junction bases numbered 6, after V lost 0 bases and J lost 7 bases. The CDR3 spans 13 residues. The CDR3 coding sequence is TGCAGCGTTGAAGATCTTGCCAGGGGGGAGCAGTACTTC. It yields the protein CSVEDLARGEQYF.

The chain carries TRBV7-2 and TRBJ2-5; 8 nucleotides match TRBD1. The germline V gene encodes CDR1 SGHTA and CDR2 FQGNSA. With V trimmed by 7 bases and J by 4 bases, 8 bases remained unmatched. The CDR3 is made up of 14 amino acids. This chain's CDR3 is CASKSSGGRETQYF. In nucleotides, the CDR3 is TGTGCCAGCAAATCGTCAGGGGGCCGAGAGACCCAGTACTTC.

A few counts support this clone. The rearrangement uses TRBV5-1 and TRBJ2-7, with 7 positions matching TRBD1. The germline gives CDR1 SGHRS, CDR2 YFSETQ. V trimming: 6 bases; J trimming: 2 bases; junction bases outside the gene matches: 8. The CDR3 sequence is 14 residues long. CDR3 coding DNA: TGCGCCAGCAACTTCGGGGACAGCACCTACGAGCAGTACTTC. Residues: CASNFGDSTYEQYF.

This clone showed up just a few times. The chain has TRBV7-8 and TRBJ2-5; TRBD1 is a possible D gene (5 bases). The CDR3 runs 14 residues. V lost 2 bases and J lost 1, with 8 bases in between. Germline V gene lookup returns CDR1 SGHVS and CDR2 FQNEAQ. CDR3 in DNA: TGTGCCAGCAGCTTAAGACAGATCCAAGAGACCCAGTACTTC. This sequence encodes CASSLRQIQETQYF.

This chain uses TRBV7-9 with TRBJ1-2; D possibly corresponds to TRBD1 (6 bases). From germline, CDR1 is SEHNR and CDR2 FQNEAQ (reference sequence). The V gene lost 5 bases and the J gene lost 1 base, with 14 bases spanning the gap. CDR3 length equals 15 residues. CDR3 sequence reads: CASSASRGYNYGYTF. The CDR3 DNA follows: TGTGCCAGCAGCGCAAGCAGGGGTTATAACTATGGCTACACCTTC.

The genes are TRBV19 and TRBJ1-5; no definite D call. Looked up from germline, CDR1 is LNHDA and CDR2 is SQIVND (reference sequence). Trimming removed 7 bases from V and 2 bases from J, with 24 bases in between. CDR3 length equals 18 residues. CDR3 nucleotide sequence: TGTGCCAGTAAACCGAAGGGCGGAGGGATCGGTGGCAATCAGCCCCAGCATTTT. Protein sequence: CASKPKGGGIGGNQPQHF. Full variable domain (remainder filled in from reference TRBV19 and TRBJ1-5): DGGITQSPKYLFRKEGQNVTLSCEQNLNHDAMYWYRQDPGQGLRLIYYSQIVNDFQKGDIAEGYSVSREKKESFPLTVTSAQKNPTAFYLCASKPKGGGIGGNQPQHFGDGTRLSIL.

The chain carries TRBV28 and TRBJ2-6, with D possibly being TRBD2 (5 bases). This CDR3 is 16 amino acids long. Germline CDR1 is MDHEN and CDR2 is SYDVKM. Trimming left V 6 bases short and J 4 bases short, with 16 bases between. The CDR3 is CASRSRGLSGANVLTF. Written as DNA, the CDR3 is TGTGCCAGCAGGTCTCGAGGGCTCTCCGGGGCCAACGTCCTGACTTTC.

The chain couples TRBV9 to TRBJ2-2; the match to TRBD2 covers 10 bases. This CDR3 region has 16 residues. Looked up from germline, CDR1 is SGDLS and CDR2 is YYNGEE. V lost 2 bases, J lost 3 bases, and 4 bases stayed unmatched. Here the CDR3 DNA reads TGTGCCAGCAGCGTGTTTGGGACTAGCGACACCGGGGAGCTGTTTTTT. Its protein is CASSVFGTSDTGELFF.

The chain combines TRBV28 with TRBJ2-7, with a weak D call TRBD2 (6 bases). The CDR3 sequence is 14 residues long. Trimming took 4 bases from V and 5 from J, leaving 15 bases between them. CDR1 and CDR2 from the germline V gene are MDHEN and SYDVKM. CDR3 DNA sequence: TGTGCCAGCAGTTCCGCTACTAGCTTTAACGAGCAGTACTTC. Protein sequence: CASSSATSFNEQYF.

The rearrangement links TRBV18 to TRBJ2-3, with 15 bases that match TRBD2. Germline V gives CDR1 KGHSH, CDR2 LQKENI. The CDR3 runs 15 residues. V was clipped by 8 bases and J by 5 bases; unmatched bases: 5. CDR3: CASRTSGGAQDTQYF. CDR3 bases: TGTGCCAGCCGGACTAGCGGGGGGGCCCAAGATACGCAGTATTTT.